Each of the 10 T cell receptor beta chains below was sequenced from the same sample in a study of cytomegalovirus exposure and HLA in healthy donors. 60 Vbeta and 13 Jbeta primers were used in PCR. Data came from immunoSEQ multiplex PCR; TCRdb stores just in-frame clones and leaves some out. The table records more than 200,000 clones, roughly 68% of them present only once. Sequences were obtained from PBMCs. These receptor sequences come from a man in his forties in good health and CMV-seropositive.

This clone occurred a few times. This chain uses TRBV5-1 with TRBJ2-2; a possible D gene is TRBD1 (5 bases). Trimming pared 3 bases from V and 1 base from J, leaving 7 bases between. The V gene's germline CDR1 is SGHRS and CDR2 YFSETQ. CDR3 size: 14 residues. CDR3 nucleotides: TGCGCCAGCAGCTCAACAGGGAACACCGGGGAGCTGTTTTTT. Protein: CASSSTGNTGELFF.

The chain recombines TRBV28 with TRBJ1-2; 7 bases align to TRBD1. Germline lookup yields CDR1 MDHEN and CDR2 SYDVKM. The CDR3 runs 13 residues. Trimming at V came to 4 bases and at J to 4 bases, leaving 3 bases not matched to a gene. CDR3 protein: CASSSGQPYGYTF. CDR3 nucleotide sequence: TGTGCCAGCAGTTCGGGACAGCCCTATGGCTACACCTTC.

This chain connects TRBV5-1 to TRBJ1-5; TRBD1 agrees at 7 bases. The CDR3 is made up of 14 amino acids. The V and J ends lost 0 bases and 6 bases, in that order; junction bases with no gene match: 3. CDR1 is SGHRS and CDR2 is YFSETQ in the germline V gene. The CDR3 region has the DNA TGCGCCAGCAGCTTGGAGGGGGCGGGTCAGCCCCAGCATTTT. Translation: CASSLEGAGQPQHF.

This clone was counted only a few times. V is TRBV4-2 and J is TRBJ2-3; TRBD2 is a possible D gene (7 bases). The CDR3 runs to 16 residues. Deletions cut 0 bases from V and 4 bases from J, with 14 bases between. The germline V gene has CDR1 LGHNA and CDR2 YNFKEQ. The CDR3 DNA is TGTGCCAGCAGCCAAGAGGGGGGGGGCGGGGCAGATACGCAGTATTTT. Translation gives CASSQEGGGGADTQYF.

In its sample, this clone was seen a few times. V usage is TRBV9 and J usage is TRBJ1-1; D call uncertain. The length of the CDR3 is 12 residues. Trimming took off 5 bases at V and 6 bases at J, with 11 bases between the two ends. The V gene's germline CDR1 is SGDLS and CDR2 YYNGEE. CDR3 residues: CASRAWLSEAFF. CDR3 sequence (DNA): TGTGCCAGCAGGGCCTGGTTGTCTGAAGCTTTCTTT.

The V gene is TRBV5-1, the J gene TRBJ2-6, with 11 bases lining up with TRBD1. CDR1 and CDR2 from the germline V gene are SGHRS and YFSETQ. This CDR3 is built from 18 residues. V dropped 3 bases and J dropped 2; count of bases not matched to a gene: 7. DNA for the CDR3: TGCGCCAGCAGCTGGGGGGGGACAGGGGGTGCTGGGGCCAACGTCCTGACTTTC. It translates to CASSWGGTGGAGANVLTF.

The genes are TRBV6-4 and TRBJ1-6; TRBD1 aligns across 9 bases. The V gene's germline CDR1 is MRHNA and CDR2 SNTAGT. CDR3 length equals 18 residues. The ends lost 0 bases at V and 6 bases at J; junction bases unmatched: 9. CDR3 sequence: CASSDSSTRTGVNSPLHF. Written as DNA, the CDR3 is TGTGCCAGCAGTGACTCAAGCACCAGGACAGGGGTTAATTCACCCCTCCACTTT.

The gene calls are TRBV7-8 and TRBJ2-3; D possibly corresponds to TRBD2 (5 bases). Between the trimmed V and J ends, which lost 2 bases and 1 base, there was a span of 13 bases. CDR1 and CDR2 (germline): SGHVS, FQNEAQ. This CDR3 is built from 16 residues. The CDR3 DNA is TGTGCCAGCAGCTTACCCTTTTCCGGGGGCACAGATACGCAGTATTTT. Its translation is CASSLPFSGGTDTQYF.

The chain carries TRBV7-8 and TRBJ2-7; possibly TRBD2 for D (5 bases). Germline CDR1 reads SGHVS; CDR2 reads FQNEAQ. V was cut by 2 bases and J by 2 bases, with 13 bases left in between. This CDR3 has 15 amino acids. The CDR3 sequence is CASSLRSSGTYEQYF. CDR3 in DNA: TGTGCCAGCAGCTTACGGTCAAGCGGAACCTACGAGCAGTACTTC.

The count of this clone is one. This chain's CDR3 is CAISRDSYEQYF. The CDR3 DNA is TGTGCCATCAGTCGGGACAGCTACGAGCAGTACTTC. This chain links TRBV10-3 with TRBJ2-7, with TRBD1 identical over 7 bases. J gave up 3 bases and V 5 bases, and 1 base lay outside the gene matches. Per the germline V gene, CDR1 is ENHRY and CDR2 is SYGVKD. The CDR3 sequence is 12 residues long.